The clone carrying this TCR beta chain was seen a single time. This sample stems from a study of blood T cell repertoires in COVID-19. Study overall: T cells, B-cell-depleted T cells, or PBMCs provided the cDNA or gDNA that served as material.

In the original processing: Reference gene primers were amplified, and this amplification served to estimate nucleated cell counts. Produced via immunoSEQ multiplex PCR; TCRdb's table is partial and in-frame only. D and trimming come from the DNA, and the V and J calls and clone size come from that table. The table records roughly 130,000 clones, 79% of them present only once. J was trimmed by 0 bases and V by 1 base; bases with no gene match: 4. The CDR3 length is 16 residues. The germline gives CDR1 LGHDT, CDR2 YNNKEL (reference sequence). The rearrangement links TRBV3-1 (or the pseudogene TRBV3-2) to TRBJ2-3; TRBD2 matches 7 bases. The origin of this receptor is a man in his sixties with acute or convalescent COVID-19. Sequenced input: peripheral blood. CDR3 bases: TGTGCCAGCAGCCAAGGAACGGGAGGAAGCACAGATACGCAGTATTTT. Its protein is CASSQGTGGSTDTQYF.